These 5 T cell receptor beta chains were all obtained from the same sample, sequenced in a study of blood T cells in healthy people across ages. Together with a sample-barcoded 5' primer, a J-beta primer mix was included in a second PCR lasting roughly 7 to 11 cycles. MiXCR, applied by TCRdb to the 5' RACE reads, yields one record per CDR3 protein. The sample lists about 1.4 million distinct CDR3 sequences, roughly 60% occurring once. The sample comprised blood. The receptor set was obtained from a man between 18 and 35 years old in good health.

The CDR3 is CASSGRIGLRETQYF. The CDR3 DNA reads as TGTGCCAGCAGTGGTAGGATTGGGCTAAGGGAGACCCAGTACTTC. The chain joins TRBV27 to TRBJ2-5; D is unresolved. CDR1 MNHEY and CDR2 SMNVEV come from the germline V gene (reference sequence). The CDR3 is 15 residues long. The V end lost 5 bases, the J end lost 5 bases, and 18 bases lay between the germline ends.

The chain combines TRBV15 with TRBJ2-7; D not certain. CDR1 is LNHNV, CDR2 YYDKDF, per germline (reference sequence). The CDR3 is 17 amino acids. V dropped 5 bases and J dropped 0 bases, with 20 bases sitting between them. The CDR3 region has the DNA TGTGCCACCAGCGACCCTGGTAGGGAATTAAGCTCCTACGAGCAGTACTTC. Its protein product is CATSDPGRELSSYEQYF.

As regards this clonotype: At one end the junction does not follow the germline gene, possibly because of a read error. The CDR3 coding sequence is TGTGCCAGTAGCTTAGCGGGAGCGGGGGGACAAGAGACCCAGTACTTC. It translates to CASSLAGAGGQETQYF. The chain combines TRBV7-2 with TRBJ2-5, with TRBD2 identical over 9 bases. This CDR3 spans 16 amino acids. Germline V gene lookup returns CDR1 SGHTA and CDR2 FQGNSA.

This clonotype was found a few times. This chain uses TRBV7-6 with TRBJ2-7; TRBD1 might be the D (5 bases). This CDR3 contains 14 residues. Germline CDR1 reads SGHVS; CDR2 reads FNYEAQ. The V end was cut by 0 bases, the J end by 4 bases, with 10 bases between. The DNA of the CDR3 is TGTGCCAGCAGCTTAGCGCAGGGATTATACGAGCAGTACTTC. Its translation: CASSLAQGLYEQYF.

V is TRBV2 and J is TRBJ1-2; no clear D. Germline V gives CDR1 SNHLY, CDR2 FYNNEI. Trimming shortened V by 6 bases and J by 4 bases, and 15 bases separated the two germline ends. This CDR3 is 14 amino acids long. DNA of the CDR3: TGTGCCAGCAGCCCCTTGGGCAGCGGCTATGGCTACACCTTC. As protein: CASSPLGSGYGYTF.